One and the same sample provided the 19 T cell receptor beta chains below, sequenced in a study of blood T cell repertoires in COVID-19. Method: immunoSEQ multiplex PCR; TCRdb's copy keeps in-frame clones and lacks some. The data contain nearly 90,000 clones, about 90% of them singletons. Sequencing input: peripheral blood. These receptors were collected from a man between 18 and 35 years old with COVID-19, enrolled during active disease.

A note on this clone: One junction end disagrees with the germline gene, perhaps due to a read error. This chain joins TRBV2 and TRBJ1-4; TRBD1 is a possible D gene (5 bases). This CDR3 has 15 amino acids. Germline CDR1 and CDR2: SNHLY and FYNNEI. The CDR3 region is CASRGQLATNEKLLF. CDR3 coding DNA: TGTGCCAGCAGGGGGCAGCTTGCAACTAATGAAAAACTGCTTTTT.

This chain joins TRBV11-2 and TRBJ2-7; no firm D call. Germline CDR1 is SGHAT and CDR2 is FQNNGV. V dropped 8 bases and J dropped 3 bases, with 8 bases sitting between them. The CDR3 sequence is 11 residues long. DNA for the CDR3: TGTGCCAGCTCTCCTTACTACGAGCAGTACTTC. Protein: CASSPYYEQYF.

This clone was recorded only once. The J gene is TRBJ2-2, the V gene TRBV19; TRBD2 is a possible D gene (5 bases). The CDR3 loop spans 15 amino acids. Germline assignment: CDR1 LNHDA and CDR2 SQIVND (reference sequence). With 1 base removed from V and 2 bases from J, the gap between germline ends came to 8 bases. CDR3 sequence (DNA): TGTGCCAGTAGTATAGGGCGGGCCAACACCGGGGAGCTGTTTTTT. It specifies CASSIGRANTGELFF.

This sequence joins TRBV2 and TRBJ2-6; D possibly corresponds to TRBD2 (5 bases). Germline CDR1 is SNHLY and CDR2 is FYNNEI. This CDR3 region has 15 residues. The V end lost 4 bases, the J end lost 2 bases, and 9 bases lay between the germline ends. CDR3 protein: CASSAGTAGANVLTF. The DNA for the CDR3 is TGTGCCAGCAGTGCGGGAACCGCTGGGGCCAACGTCCTGACTTTC. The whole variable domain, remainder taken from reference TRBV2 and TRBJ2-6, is EPEVTQTPSHQVTQMGQEVILRCVPISNHLYFYWYRQILGQKVEFLVSFYNNEISEKSEIFDDQFSVERPDGSNFTLKIRSTKLEDSAMYFCASSAGTAGANVLTFGAGSRLTVL.

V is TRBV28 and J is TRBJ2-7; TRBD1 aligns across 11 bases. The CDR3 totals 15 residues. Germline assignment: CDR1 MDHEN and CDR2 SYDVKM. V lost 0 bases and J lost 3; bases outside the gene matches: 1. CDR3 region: CASSLWGQGDYEQYF. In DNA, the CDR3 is TGTGCCAGCAGTTTATGGGGACAGGGGGACTACGAGCAGTACTTC. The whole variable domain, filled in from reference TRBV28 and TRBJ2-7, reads DVKVTQSSRYLVKRTGEKVFLECVQDMDHENMFWYRQDPGLGLRLIYFSYDVKMKEKGDIPEGYSVSREKKERFSLILESASTNQTSMYLCASSLWGQGDYEQYFGPGTRLTVT.

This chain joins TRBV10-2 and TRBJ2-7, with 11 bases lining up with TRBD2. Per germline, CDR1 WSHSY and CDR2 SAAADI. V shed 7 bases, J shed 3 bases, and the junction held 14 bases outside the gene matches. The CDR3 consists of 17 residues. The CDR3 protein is CASTLSVGTSGVYEQYF. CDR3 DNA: TGCGCCAGCACCCTCTCTGTTGGGACTAGCGGAGTCTACGAGCAGTACTTC.

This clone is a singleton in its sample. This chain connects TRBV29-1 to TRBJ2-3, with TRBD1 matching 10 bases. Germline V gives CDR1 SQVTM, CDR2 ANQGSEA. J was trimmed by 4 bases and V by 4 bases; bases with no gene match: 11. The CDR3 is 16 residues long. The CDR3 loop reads CSVGSQDRGKPDTQYF. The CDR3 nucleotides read TGCAGCGTTGGTTCCCAGGACAGGGGGAAGCCAGATACGCAGTATTTT.

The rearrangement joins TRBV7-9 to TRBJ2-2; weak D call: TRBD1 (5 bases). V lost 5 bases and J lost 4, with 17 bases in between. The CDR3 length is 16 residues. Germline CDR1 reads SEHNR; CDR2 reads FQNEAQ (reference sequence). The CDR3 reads CASSQGLGDSTGELFF. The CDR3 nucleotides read TGTGCCAGCAGCCAAGGTCTAGGTGACAGCACCGGGGAGCTGTTTTTT.

The CDR3 DNA reads TGTGCCAGCAGTGAAAAGGGGGCGATCTCTGGGGCCAACGTCCTGACTTTC. Its protein is CASSEKGAISGANVLTF. The V and J genes are TRBV25-1 and TRBJ2-6, with 7 bases matching TRBD1. The CDR3 is 17 amino acids. The ends lost 2 bases at V and 0 bases at J; junction bases unmatched: 4. Germline V CDR1 and CDR2: MGHDK, SYGVNS.

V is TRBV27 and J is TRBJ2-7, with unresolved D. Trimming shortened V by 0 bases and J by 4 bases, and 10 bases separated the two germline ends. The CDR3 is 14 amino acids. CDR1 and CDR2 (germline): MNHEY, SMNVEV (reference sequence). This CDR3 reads CASSLSAQTYEQYF. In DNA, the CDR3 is TGTGCCAGCAGTTTATCGGCCCAGACTTACGAGCAGTACTTC.

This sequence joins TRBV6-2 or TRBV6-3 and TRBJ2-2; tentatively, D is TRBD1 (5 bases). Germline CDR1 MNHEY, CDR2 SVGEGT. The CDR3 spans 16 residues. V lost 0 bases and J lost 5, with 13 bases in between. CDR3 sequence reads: CASSYSGLVGTGELFF. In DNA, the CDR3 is TGTGCCAGCAGTTACTCGGGGCTAGTCGGGACCGGGGAGCTGTTTTTT.

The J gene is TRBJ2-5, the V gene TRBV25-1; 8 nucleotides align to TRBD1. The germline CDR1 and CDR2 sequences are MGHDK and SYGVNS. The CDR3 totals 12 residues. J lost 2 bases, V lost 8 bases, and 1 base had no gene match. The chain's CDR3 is CASHRGQETQYF. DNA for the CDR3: TGTGCCAGCCACAGGGGGCAAGAGACCCAGTACTTC. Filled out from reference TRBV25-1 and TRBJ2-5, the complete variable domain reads EADIYQTPRYLVIGTGKKITLECSQTMGHDKMYWYQQDPGMELHLIHYSYGVNSTEKGDLSSESTVSRIRTEHFPLTLESARPSHTSQYLCASHRGQETQYFGPGTRLLVL.

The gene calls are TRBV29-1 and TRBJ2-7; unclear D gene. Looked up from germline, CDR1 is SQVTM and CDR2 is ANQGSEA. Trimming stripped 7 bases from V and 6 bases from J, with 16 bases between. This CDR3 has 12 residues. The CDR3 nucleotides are TGCAGCGCAACGGGTCTACCGGGCGAGCAGTACTTC. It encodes CSATGLPGEQYF.

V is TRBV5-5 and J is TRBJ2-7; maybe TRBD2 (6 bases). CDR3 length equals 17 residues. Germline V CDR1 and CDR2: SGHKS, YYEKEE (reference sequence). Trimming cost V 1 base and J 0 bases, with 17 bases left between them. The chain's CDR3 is CASSLLVGGTDSYEQYF. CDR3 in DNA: TGTGCCAGCAGCTTGCTTGTGGGCGGGACTGACTCCTACGAGCAGTACTTC.

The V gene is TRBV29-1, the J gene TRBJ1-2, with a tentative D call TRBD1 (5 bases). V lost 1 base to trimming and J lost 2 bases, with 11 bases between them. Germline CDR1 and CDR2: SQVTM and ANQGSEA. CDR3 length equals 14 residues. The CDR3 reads CSVEAETENYGYTF. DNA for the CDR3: TGCAGCGTTGAAGCGGAGACAGAGAACTATGGCTACACCTTC.

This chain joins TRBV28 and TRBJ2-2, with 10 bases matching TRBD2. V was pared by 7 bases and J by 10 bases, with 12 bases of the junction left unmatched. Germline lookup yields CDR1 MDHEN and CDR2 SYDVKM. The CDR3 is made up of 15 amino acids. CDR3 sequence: CASTRLAGGFEELFF. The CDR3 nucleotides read TGTGCCAGCACCCGATTAGCGGGAGGTTTCGAGGAGCTGTTTTTT.

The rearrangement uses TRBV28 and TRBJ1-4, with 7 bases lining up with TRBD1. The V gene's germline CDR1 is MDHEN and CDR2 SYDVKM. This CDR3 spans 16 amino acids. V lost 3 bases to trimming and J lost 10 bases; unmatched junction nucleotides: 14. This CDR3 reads CASSFEGAFLRGKLFF. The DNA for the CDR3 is TGTGCCAGCAGTTTTGAGGGGGCGTTCCTGAGGGGAAAACTGTTTTTT.

The CDR3 loop reads CASRAGLLVGDTQYF. The CDR3 DNA follows: TGTGCCAGCAGGGCTGGACTATTGGTTGGTGATACGCAGTATTTT. The chain carries TRBV28 and TRBJ2-3; perhaps TRBD2 as D (6 bases). In germline, CDR1 is MDHEN, CDR2 SYDVKM. This CDR3 contains 15 residues. The germline V and J ends were trimmed by 6 bases and 6 bases, with 19 bases remaining between them.

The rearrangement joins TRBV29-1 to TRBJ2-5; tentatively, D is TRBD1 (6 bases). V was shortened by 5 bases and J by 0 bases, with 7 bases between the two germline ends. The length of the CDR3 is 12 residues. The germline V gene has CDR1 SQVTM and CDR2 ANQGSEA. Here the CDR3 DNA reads TGCAGCGTTTACAGGGACCAAGAGACCCAGTACTTC. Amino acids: CSVYRDQETQYF.